A single sample gave rise to the 30 T cell receptor beta chains below, sequenced in a study of cytomegalovirus exposure and HLA in healthy donors. In the PCR, 60 Vbeta and 13 Jbeta primers were used. Sequencing was performed with immunoSEQ multiplex PCR; in TCRdb, only in-frame clones are kept and a portion is missing. The data contain approximately 61,000 clones, approximately 78% of them singletons. Sequencing was carried out using PBMCs. Receptor source: a man between 18 and 35 years old in good health and CMV-seropositive.

The sample holds a few counts of this clone. V and J are TRBV5-4 and TRBJ2-1, with 11 bases that match TRBD2. V dropped 4 bases and J dropped 8; count of bases not matched to a gene: 14. Germline V CDR1 and CDR2: SGHNT, YYREEE (reference sequence). The CDR3 contains 17 residues. In nucleotides, the CDR3 is TGTGCCAGCAGCCTCCCTCCTCTAGCGGGAGGTAGGGATGAGCAGTTCTTC. Residues: CASSLPPLAGGRDEQFF.

This clone was detected only a few times. This chain links TRBV27 with TRBJ1-2; TRBD1 matches 7 bases. Germline CDR1 reads MNHEY; CDR2 reads SMNVEV (reference sequence). V shed 4 bases and J 2 bases; nucleotides not matched to a gene: 1. The CDR3 sequence is 13 residues long. The CDR3 DNA is TGTGCCAGCAGTTGGGACAGCAACTATGGCTACACCTTC. It translates to CASSWDSNYGYTF.

This rearrangement joins TRBV5-1 to TRBJ2-3; D remains ambiguous. Germline assignment: CDR1 SGHRS and CDR2 YFSETQ. V was cut by 4 bases and J by 2 bases, with 14 bases left in between. The CDR3 totals 15 residues. The chain's CDR3 is CASSIPYRDTDTQYF. CDR3 DNA: TGCGCCAGCAGCATCCCGTATAGAGACACAGATACGCAGTATTTT.

This clone showed up just once. This sequence joins TRBV30 and TRBJ1-5; unclear D gene. Germline V gene sequence: CDR1 GTSNPN, CDR2 SVGIG (reference sequence). The V and J ends lost 2 bases and 3 bases respectively, with 8 bases between them. The CDR3 extends over 13 amino acids. The CDR3 sequence: CAWSPNFNQPQHF. In DNA form, the CDR3 reads TGTGCCTGGAGTCCGAACTTCAATCAGCCCCAGCATTTT.

V and J are TRBV18 and TRBJ1-5; D is unclear. Trimming took 1 base from V and 0 from J, leaving 7 bases between them. The length of the CDR3 is 15 residues. CDR1 KGHSH and CDR2 LQKENI come from the germline V gene. The CDR3 loop reads CASSPQGGSNQPQHF. The CDR3 bases are TGTGCCAGCTCACCACAAGGCGGTAGCAATCAGCCCCAGCATTTT.

The chain combines TRBV28 with TRBJ2-7; D gene uncertain. The germline CDR1 and CDR2 sequences are MDHEN and SYDVKM. The CDR3 is 14 amino acids. The germline V and J ends were trimmed by 6 bases and 0 bases, with 12 bases remaining between them. The CDR3: CASRATDGSYEQYF. CDR3 sequence (DNA): TGTGCCAGCAGAGCGACTGACGGCTCCTACGAGCAGTACTTC.

The V call is TRBV30, the J call TRBJ1-2; 9 bases match TRBD1. V lost 0 bases to trimming and J lost 7 bases; unmatched junction nucleotides: 6. Germline CDR1 GTSNPN, CDR2 SVGIG (reference sequence). The CDR3 covers 14 residues. CDR3 region: CAWSVQGALGGYTF. CDR3 nucleotide sequence: TGTGCCTGGAGTGTACAGGGGGCCTTAGGTGGCTACACCTTC. Filled out from reference TRBV30 and TRBJ1-2, the complete variable domain reads SQTIHQWPATLVQPVGSPLSLECTVEGTSNPNLYWYRQAAGRGLQLLFYSVGIGQISSEVPQNLSASRPQDRQFILSSKKLLLSDSGFYLCAWSVQGALGGYTFGSGTRLTVV.

This clone was counted between two and nine times. The chain uses TRBV4-1 and TRBJ1-4; 8 bases are a match to TRBD1. CDR3 length: 15 residues. The germline gives CDR1 MGHRA, CDR2 YSYEKL. J was trimmed by 7 bases and V by 5 bases; bases with no gene match: 9. This CDR3 reads CASSSKDREIEKLFF. CDR3 sequence (DNA): TGCGCCAGCAGCTCGAAGGACAGGGAAATTGAAAAACTGTTTTTT.

The gene calls are TRBV2 and TRBJ2-5, with TRBD2 identical over 12 bases. V shed 4 bases, J shed 4 bases, and the junction held 4 bases outside the gene matches. Germline CDR1 reads SNHLY; CDR2 reads FYNNEI. This CDR3 comprises 15 residues. CDR3 bases: TGTGCCAGCAGTGGACTAGCGGGAGAAAGAGAGACCCAGTACTTC. Protein: CASSGLAGERETQYF.

V is TRBV30 and J is TRBJ2-5, with TRBD2 matching 10 bases. Germline loops: CDR1 GTSNPN, CDR2 SVGIG (reference sequence). This CDR3 spans 13 amino acids. Losses at the gene ends were 3 bases for V and 4 bases for J; bases not matched to a gene: 2. The CDR3 DNA reads as TGTGCCTGGAGCCTAGCGGGAGTAGAGACCCAGTACTTC. Residues: CAWSLAGVETQYF. Full variable domain (rest looked up from reference TRBV30 and TRBJ2-5): SQTIHQWPATLVQPVGSPLSLECTVEGTSNPNLYWYRQAAGRGLQLLFYSVGIGQISSEVPQNLSASRPQDRQFILSSKKLLLSDSGFYLCAWSLAGVETQYFGPGTRLLVL.

This clone qualifies as medium-sized. The CDR3 loop reads CASRPEANTEAFF. Written as DNA, the CDR3 is TGCGCCTCCAGACCTGAGGCGAACACTGAAGCTTTCTTT. The V and J genes are TRBV4-1 and TRBJ1-1; D is ambiguous. The CDR3 contains 13 residues. Trimming removed 11 bases at V and 1 base at J, with 14 bases between. Per the germline V gene, CDR1 is MGHRA and CDR2 is YSYEKL.

The genes are TRBV30 and TRBJ2-7, with TRBD2 matching 11 bases. CDR3 size: 17 residues. V gave up 2 bases and J gave up 5 bases; unmatched junction bases: 14. Germline assignment: CDR1 GTSNPN and CDR2 SVGIG (reference sequence). DNA for the CDR3: TGTGCCTGGAGTCGTTCGGTAGCGGGAGGGCTGTTCGACGAGCAGTACTTC. This translates into CAWSRSVAGGLFDEQYF.

The V gene is TRBV2, the J gene TRBJ2-3; no clear D gene. Germline V gene data show CDR1 as SNHLY and CDR2 as FYNNEI. The V gene lost 5 bases and the J gene lost 2 bases, with 5 bases spanning the gap. CDR3 length: 12 amino acids. The CDR3 sequence: CASSTYTDTQYF. Here the CDR3 DNA reads TGTGCCAGCAGTACCTACACAGATACGCAGTATTTT.

This chain's CDR3 is CASSQDQGSSYNEQFF. The CDR3 DNA reads TGTGCCAGCAGCCAAGATCAGGGGAGCTCCTACAATGAGCAGTTCTTC. V usage is TRBV4-2 and J usage is TRBJ2-1, with TRBD1 as a possible D gene (6 bases). Between the trimmed V and J ends, which lost 0 bases and 0 bases, there was a span of 9 bases. CDR1 LGHNA and CDR2 YNFKEQ come from the germline V gene. The CDR3 contains 16 residues.

This chain connects TRBV29-1 to TRBJ1-1; tentatively, D is TRBD1 (5 bases). Germline V lookup: CDR1 SQVTM, CDR2 ANQGSEA. The ends were cut back, 4 bases at V and 6 bases at J, with 12 bases in the middle. This CDR3 has 12 amino acids. CDR3 DNA: TGCAGCGTTGGAAGATGGGGCCCTGAAGCTTTCTTT. It is translated as CSVGRWGPEAFF.

This clone has just a few counts. The rearrangement links TRBV5-6 to TRBJ2-7; possible D gene TRBD2, 5 bases. CDR1 SGHDT and CDR2 YYEEEE come from the germline V gene. CDR3 size: 16 residues. V was cut by 3 bases and J by 4 bases, with 20 bases left in between. CDR3 loop: CASSSATREGAYEQYF. Here the CDR3 DNA reads TGTGCCAGCAGCTCGGCCACCCGGGAAGGCGCATACGAGCAGTACTTC.

The chain employs TRBV5-4 and TRBJ1-5, with TRBD1 as a possible D gene (6 bases). V dropped 7 bases and J dropped 6 bases, with 17 bases sitting between them. This CDR3 has 14 amino acids. Germline values: CDR1 SGHNT, CDR2 YYREEE (reference sequence). CDR3 protein: CASGEQGSAQPQHF. As DNA, the CDR3 is TGTGCCAGCGGCGAACAGGGATCAGCTCAGCCCCAGCATTTT. Looking up the rest from reference TRBV5-4 and TRBJ1-5 gives the full variable domain: ETGVTQSPTHLIKTRGQQVTLRCSSQSGHNTVSWYQQALGQGPQFIFQYYREEENGRGNFPPRFSGLQFPNYSSELNVNALELDDSALYLCASGEQGSAQPQHFGDGTRLSIL.

The rearrangement uses TRBV7-9 and TRBJ1-2; 7 bases map to TRBD1. Germline lookup yields CDR1 SEHNR and CDR2 FQNEAQ (reference sequence). Unmatched junction bases numbered 4, after V lost 3 bases and J lost 6 bases. The length of the CDR3 is 13 residues. The CDR3 is CASSFQQGNGYTF. The CDR3 DNA sequence: TGTGCCAGCAGCTTTCAACAGGGGAATGGCTACACCTTC.

J is TRBJ2-1 and V is TRBV6-6; the D gene is possibly TRBD2 (5 bases). The length of the CDR3 is 15 residues. Between the trimmed V and J ends, which lost 5 bases and 3 bases, there was a span of 14 bases. Germline values: CDR1 MNHNY, CDR2 SVGAGI (reference sequence). Here the CDR3 reads CASSPPIRDYNEQFF. In DNA form, the CDR3 reads TGTGCCAGCAGTCCGCCGATACGGGACTACAATGAGCAGTTCTTC.

The CDR3 reads CASSQSLGTSGGGTQYF. The DNA of the CDR3 is TGTGCCAGCAGCCAATCTTTAGGGACTAGCGGGGGTGGTACGCAGTATTTT. The chain uses TRBV4-2 and TRBJ2-3; 14 bases agree with TRBD2. Trimming cost V 2 bases and J 8 bases; bases outside gene matches: 9. CDR3 size: 17 residues. Germline CDR1 and CDR2: LGHNA and YNFKEQ.

The chain recombines TRBV10-3 with TRBJ2-2, with D possibly being TRBD1 (6 bases). V was clipped by 4 bases and J by 4 bases, with 13 bases between them. The CDR3 is made up of 15 amino acids. CDR1 and CDR2 (germline): ENHRY, SYGVKD. The DNA of the CDR3 is TGTGCCATCAGTGCCGACAGGATGGGCACCGGGGAGCTGTTTTTT. Translation gives CAISADRMGTGELFF.

The chain is built from TRBV6-1 and TRBJ1-2; tentative D call: TRBD1 (6 bases). Trimming pared 5 bases from V and 4 bases from J, leaving 14 bases between. Germline V gene sequence: CDR1 MNHNS, CDR2 SASEGT. The CDR3 length is 14 residues. The CDR3 bases are TGTGCCAGCAGTATGGGCCGGGGGGCCTATGGCTACACCTTC. Residues: CASSMGRGAYGYTF.

The rearrangement uses TRBV5-1 and TRBJ1-1, with 9 bases that match TRBD1. The CDR3 loop spans 13 amino acids. V shed 3 bases, J shed 6 bases, and the junction held 3 bases outside the gene matches. Germline-derived CDR1 and CDR2 are SGHRS and YFSETQ. The CDR3 loop is CASSWGQGSEAFF. The CDR3 DNA is TGCGCCAGCAGCTGGGGACAGGGATCTGAAGCTTTCTTT.

In regard to this clone: Different DNA sequences within this sample yield the same CDR3. This CDR3 is CASSVGGGGNQPQHF. The CDR3 DNA sequence: TGTGCCAGCAGCGTAGGGGGAGGAGGCAATCAGCCCCAGCATTTT. This chain uses TRBV9 with TRBJ1-5; D remains unclear. Trimming stripped 0 bases from V and 2 bases from J, with 9 bases between. Looked up from germline, CDR1 is SGDLS and CDR2 is YYNGEE. CDR3 length equals 15 residues.

This sequence joins TRBV30 and TRBJ1-3, with 8 bases identical to TRBD1. Germline V gene sequence: CDR1 GTSNPN, CDR2 SVGIG (reference sequence). This CDR3 contains 14 residues. V was clipped by 5 bases and J by 3 bases; unmatched bases: 6. Here the CDR3 reads CAWQQGAYGNTIYF. The CDR3 nucleotides read TGTGCCTGGCAGCAGGGGGCATATGGAAACACCATATATTTT.

The chain combines TRBV5-8 with TRBJ1-4, with D perhaps matching TRBD1 (6 bases). This CDR3 comprises 13 residues. Germline lookup yields CDR1 SGHTS and CDR2 YDEGEE. V lost 0 bases, J lost 8 bases, and 8 bases lay in between. CDR3 in amino acids: CASSLETGEKLFF. The DNA for the CDR3 is TGTGCCAGCAGCTTGGAGACAGGAGAAAAACTGTTTTTT.

This clone was seen just once. The chain couples TRBV28 to TRBJ2-7, with 7 bases aligning to TRBD2. Germline V gene lookup returns CDR1 MDHEN and CDR2 SYDVKM. This CDR3 region has 14 residues. The V segment lost 6 bases and the J segment 2 bases; nucleotides outside the gene matches: 7. The CDR3 bases are TGTGCCAGCAGCCTGGGGGGGGGTACCTACGAGCAGTACTTC. This sequence encodes CASSLGGGTYEQYF.

This sequence joins TRBV30 and TRBJ1-1, with D tentatively TRBD1 (6 bases). This CDR3 contains 14 residues. The V gene lost 4 bases and the J gene lost 0 bases, with 12 bases spanning the gap. Germline CDR1 is GTSNPN and CDR2 is SVGIG (reference sequence). The DNA for the CDR3 is TGTGCCTGGAAGGTTGGACAGCTGAACACTGAAGCTTTCTTT. Its protein is CAWKVGQLNTEAFF.

This chain connects TRBV23-1 to TRBJ2-7, with 7 positions matching TRBD2. TRBV23-1 counts as an open reading frame of uncertain function. The CDR3 consists of 21 residues. The trim removed 1 base at V and 4 bases at J, leaving 25 bases unmatched. The CDR3 bases are TGCGCCAGCAGTCAATTGATTCTCCAAGGCCCTGACTGGGAGGGTAGTTACGAGCAGTACTTC. This sequence encodes CASSQLILQGPDWEGSYEQYF.

V gene TRBV29-1 combines with J gene TRBJ2-3; 14 nucleotides line up with TRBD2. CDR3 length: 15 residues. Germline values: CDR1 SQVTM, CDR2 ANQGSEA. V gave up 6 bases and J gave up 3 bases; unmatched junction bases: 5. CDR3 loop: CSVLRLAGGTDTQYF. CDR3 bases: TGCAGCGTCCTCAGACTAGCGGGGGGGACAGATACGCAGTATTTT.